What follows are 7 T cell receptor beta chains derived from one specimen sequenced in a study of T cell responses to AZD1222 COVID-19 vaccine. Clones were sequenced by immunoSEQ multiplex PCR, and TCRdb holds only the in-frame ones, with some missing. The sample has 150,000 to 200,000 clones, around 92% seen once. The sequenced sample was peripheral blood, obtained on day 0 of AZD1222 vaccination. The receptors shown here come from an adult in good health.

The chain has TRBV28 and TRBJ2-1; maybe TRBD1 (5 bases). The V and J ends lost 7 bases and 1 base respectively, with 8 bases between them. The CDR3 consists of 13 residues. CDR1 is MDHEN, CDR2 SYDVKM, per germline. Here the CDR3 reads CASTDRSYNEQFF. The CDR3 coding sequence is TGTGCCAGCACAGACAGATCCTACAATGAGCAGTTCTTC.

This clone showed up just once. The CDR3 DNA follows: TGTGCCAGCAGCGTAGAGTCTTTGGGCGATGTGAACACTGAAGCTTTCTTT. Amino acid sequence: CASSVESLGDVNTEAFF. The chain joins TRBV9 to TRBJ1-1; no clear D. Trimming took 0 bases from V and 0 from J, leaving 15 bases between them. The CDR3 sequence is 17 residues long. Germline V gene sequence: CDR1 SGDLS, CDR2 YYNGEE.

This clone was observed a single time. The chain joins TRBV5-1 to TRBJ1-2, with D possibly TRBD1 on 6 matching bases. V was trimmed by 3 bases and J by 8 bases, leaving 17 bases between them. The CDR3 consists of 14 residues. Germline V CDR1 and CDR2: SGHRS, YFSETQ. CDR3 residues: CASSSYIGGGGYTF. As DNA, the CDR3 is TGCGCCAGCAGCTCGTACATTGGGGGCGGCGGCTACACCTTC.

The CDR3 DNA reads TGTGCCAGCAGCAAAATTGGGGGGTTATTGGGGATTAATCAGCCCCAGCATTTT. The encoded protein is CASSKIGGLLGINQPQHF. This chain joins TRBV21-1 and TRBJ1-5. TRBV21-1 is listed as a pseudogene. This CDR3 is 18 amino acids long.

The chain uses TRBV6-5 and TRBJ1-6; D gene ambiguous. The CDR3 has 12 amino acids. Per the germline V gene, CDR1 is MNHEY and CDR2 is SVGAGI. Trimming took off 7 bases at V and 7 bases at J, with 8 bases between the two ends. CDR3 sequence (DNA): TGTGCCAGCACCGCGTGGAATTCACCCCTCCACTTT. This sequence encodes CASTAWNSPLHF.

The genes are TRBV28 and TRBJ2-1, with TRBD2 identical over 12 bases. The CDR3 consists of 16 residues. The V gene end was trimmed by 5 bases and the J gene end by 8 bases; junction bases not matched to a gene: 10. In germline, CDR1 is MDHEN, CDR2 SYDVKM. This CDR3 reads CASSETSGRRRDEQFF. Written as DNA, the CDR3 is TGTGCCAGCAGTGAAACTAGCGGGAGGAGAAGAGATGAGCAGTTCTTC.

In DNA form, the CDR3 reads TGTGCCAGCAGCTTAGGTTCTAGCGGGAGCGCAGATACGCAGTATTTT. Its translation is CASSLGSSGSADTQYF. The chain combines TRBV11-2 with TRBJ2-3, with 10 bases fitting TRBD2. V was pared by 1 base and J by 4 bases, with 5 bases of the junction left unmatched. The CDR3 is made up of 16 amino acids. CDR1 and CDR2 from the germline V gene are SGHAT and FQNNGV.